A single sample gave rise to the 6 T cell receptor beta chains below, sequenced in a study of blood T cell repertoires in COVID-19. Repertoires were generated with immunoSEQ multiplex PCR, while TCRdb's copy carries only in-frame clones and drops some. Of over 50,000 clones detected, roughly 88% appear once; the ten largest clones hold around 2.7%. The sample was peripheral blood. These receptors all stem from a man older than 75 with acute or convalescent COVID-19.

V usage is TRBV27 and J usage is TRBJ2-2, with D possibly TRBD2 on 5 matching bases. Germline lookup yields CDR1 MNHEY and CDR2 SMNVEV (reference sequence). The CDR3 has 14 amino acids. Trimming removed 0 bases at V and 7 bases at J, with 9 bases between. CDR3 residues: CASSLSRGLGELFF. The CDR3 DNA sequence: TGTGCCAGCAGTTTATCGAGAGGGCTCGGGGAGCTGTTTTTT.

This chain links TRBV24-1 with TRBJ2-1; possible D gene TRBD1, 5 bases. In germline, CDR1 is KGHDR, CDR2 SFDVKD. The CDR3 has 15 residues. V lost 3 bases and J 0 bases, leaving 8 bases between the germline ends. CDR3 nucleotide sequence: TGTGCCACCAGTGATCGTCAGGGCTCCTACAATGAGCAGTTCTTC. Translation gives CATSDRQGSYNEQFF.

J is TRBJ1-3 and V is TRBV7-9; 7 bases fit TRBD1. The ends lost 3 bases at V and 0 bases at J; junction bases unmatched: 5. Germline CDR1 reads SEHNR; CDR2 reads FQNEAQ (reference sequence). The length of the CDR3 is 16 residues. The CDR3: CASSFPQGDSGNTIYF. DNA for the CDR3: TGTGCCAGCAGCTTCCCGCAGGGGGACTCTGGAAACACCATATATTTT.

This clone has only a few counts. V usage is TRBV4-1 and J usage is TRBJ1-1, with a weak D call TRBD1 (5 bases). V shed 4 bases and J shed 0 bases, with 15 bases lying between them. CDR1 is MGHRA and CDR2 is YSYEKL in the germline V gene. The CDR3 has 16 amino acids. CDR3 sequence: CASSRDRRDLNTEAFF. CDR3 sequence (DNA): TGCGCCAGCAGCCGGGATCGGAGGGACTTGAACACTGAAGCTTTCTTT.

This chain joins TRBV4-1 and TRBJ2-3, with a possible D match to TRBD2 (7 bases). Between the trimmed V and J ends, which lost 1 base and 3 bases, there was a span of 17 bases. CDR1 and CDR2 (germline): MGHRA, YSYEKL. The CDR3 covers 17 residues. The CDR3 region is CASSQVTRGAGTDTQYF. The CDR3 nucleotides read TGCGCCAGCAGCCAAGTCACACGGGGGGCCGGGACAGATACGCAGTATTTT.

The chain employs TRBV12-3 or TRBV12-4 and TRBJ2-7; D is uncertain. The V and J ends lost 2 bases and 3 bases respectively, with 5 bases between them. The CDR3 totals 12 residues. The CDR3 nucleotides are TGTGCCAGCAGTTTATTCTACTACGAGCAGTACTTC. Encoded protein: CASSLFYYEQYF.